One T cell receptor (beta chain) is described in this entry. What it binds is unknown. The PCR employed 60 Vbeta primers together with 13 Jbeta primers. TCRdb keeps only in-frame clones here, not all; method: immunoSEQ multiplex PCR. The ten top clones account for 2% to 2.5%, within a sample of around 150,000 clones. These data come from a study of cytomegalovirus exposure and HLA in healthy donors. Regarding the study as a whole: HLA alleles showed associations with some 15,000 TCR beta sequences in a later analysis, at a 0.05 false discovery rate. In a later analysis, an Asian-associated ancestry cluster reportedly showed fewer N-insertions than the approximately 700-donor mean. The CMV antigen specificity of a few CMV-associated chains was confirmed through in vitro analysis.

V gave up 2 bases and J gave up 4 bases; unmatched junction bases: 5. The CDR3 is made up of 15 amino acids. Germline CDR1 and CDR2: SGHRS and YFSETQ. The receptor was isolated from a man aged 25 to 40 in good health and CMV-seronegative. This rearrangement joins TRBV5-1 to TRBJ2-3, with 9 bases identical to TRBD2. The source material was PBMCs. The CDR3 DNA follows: TGCGCCAGCAGCTTTAGCGGGAGTGGCGCAGATACGCAGTATTTT. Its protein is CASSFSGSGADTQYF.